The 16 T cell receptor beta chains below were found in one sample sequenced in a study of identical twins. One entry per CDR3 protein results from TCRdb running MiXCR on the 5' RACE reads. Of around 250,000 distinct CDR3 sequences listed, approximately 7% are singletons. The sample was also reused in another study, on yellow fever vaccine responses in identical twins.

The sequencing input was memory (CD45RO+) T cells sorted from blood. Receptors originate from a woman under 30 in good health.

The CDR3 spells CASSGPGQGPYGYTF. The DNA for the CDR3 is TGTGCCAGCAGCGGACCGGGACAGGGTCCCTATGGCTACACCTTC. The chain combines TRBV13 with TRBJ1-2; the match to TRBD1 covers 9 bases. This CDR3 is 15 amino acids long. Germline lookup yields CDR1 PRHDT and CDR2 FYEKMQ (reference sequence). The V segment lost 5 bases and the J segment 4 bases; nucleotides outside the gene matches: 8.

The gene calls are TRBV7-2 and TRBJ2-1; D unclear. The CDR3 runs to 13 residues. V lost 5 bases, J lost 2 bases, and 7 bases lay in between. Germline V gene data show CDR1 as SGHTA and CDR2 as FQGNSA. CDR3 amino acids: CASSLSTYNEQFF. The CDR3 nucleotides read TGTGCCAGCAGCCTTAGCACCTACAATGAGCAGTTCTTC.

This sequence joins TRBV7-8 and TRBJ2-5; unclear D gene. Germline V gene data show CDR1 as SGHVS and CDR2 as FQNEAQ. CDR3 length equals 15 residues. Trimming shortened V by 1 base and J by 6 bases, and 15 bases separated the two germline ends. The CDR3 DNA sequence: TGTGCCAGCAGCTTAGACCCTACAAGCGCGAAGACCCAGTACTTC. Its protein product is CASSLDPTSAKTQYF.

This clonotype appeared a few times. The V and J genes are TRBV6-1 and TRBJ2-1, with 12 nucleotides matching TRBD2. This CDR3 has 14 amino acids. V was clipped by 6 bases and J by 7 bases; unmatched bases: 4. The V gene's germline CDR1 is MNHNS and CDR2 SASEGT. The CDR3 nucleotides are TGTGCCAGCAGCCGGACTAGCGGGGTAAATGAGCAGTTCTTC. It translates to CASSRTSGVNEQFF.

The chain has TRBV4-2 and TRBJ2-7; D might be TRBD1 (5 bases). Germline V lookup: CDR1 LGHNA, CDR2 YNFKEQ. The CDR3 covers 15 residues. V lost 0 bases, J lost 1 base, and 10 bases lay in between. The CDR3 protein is CASSQELQGSYEQYF. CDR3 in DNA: TGTGCCAGCAGCCAAGAGTTGCAGGGTTCCTACGAGCAGTACTTC.

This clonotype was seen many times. The CDR3 sequence: CASSLERLAETQYF. Here the CDR3 DNA reads TGTGCCAGCAGCTTAGAGCGGTTAGCGGAGACCCAGTACTTC. V gene TRBV7-8 combines with J gene TRBJ2-5, with D perhaps TRBD2 (5 bases). CDR3 length: 14 amino acids. With 1 base removed from V and 5 bases from J, the gap between germline ends came to 11 bases. Germline-derived CDR1 and CDR2 are SGHVS and FQNEAQ.

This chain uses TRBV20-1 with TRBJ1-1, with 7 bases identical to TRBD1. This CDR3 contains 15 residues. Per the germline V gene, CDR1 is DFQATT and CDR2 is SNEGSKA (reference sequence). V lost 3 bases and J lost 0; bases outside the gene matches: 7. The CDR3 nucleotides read TGCAGTGCTAGTGAGGGGGCTTTGATGAACACTGAAGCTTTCTTT. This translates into CSASEGALMNTEAFF.

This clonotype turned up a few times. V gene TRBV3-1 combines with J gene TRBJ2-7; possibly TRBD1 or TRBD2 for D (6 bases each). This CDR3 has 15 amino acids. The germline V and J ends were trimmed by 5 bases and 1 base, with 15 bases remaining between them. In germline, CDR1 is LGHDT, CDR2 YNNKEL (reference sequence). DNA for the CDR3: TGTGCCAGCAGCACTGGGAGGACAGTATCCTACGAGCAGTACTTC. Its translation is CASSTGRTVSYEQYF.

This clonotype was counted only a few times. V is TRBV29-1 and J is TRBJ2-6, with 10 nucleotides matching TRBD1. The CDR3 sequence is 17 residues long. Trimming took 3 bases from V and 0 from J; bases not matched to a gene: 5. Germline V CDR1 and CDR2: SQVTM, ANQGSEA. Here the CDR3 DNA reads TGCAGCGTTGACTCGACAGGGGGCCCCTCTGGGGCCAACGTCCTGACTTTC. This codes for CSVDSTGGPSGANVLTF.

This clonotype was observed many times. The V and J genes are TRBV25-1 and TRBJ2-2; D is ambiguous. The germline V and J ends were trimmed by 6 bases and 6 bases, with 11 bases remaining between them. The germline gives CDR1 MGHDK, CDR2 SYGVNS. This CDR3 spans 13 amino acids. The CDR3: CASRYRISGELFF. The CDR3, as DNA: TGTGCCAGCAGGTATCGGATCTCCGGGGAGCTGTTTTTT.

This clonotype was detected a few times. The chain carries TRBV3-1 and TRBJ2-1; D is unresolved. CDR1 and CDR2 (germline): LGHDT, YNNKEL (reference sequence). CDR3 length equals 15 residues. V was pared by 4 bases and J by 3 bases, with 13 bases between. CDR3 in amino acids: CASSPAKVGYNEQFF. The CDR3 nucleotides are TGTGCCAGCAGCCCAGCCAAAGTCGGCTACAATGAGCAGTTCTTC.

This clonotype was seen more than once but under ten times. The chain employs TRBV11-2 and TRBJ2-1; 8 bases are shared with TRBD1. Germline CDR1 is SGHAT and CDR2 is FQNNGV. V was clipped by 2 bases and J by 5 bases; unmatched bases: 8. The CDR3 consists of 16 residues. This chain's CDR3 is CASSLIQTGVNNEQFF. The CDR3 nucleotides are TGTGCCAGCAGCTTAATTCAGACAGGGGTAAACAATGAGCAGTTCTTC.

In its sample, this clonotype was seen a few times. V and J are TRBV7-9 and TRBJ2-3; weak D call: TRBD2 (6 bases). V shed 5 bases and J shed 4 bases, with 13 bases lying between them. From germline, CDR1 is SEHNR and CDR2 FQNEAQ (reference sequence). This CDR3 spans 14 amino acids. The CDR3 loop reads CASSRRLGSDTQYF. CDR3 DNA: TGTGCCAGCAGCAGACGACTAGGATCAGATACGCAGTATTTT.

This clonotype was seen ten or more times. CDR3 in DNA: TGTGCCAGCAGCTTAGCAATGGGACAGGGCTACAATGAGCAGTTCTTC. Its protein product is CASSLAMGQGYNEQFF. The chain links TRBV11-2 to TRBJ2-1, with 9 bases aligning to TRBD1. The CDR3 spans 16 residues. V lost 1 base and J lost 3; bases outside the gene matches: 4. The germline V gene encodes CDR1 SGHAT and CDR2 FQNNGV.

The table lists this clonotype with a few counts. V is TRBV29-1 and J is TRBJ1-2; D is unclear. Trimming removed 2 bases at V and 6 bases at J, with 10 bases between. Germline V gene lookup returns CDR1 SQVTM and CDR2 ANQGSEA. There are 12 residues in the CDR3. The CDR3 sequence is CSVERSKDGYTF. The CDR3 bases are TGCAGCGTTGAACGCAGCAAGGATGGCTACACCTTC.

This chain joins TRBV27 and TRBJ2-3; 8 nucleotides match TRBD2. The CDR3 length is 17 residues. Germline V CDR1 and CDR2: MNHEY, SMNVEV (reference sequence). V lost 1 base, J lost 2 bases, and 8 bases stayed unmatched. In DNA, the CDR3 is TGTGCCAGCAGTTTATATCGTCCTAGCGGGTCCACAGATACGCAGTATTTT. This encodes CASSLYRPSGSTDTQYF.